A single sample is the source of the 18 T cell receptor beta chains below, sequenced in a study of shared clonotypes between healthy human individuals. Method: immunoSEQ multiplex PCR; TCRdb's copy keeps in-frame clones and lacks some. The sample lists about 700,000 clones, about 74% occurring once. The sequencing sample was made of memory CD4+ T cells sorted from blood. Documented subset: CD45RA-negative fraction. These receptors were taken from a woman aged 30 to 39 in good health.

The V gene is TRBV5-4, the J gene TRBJ2-2; D not resolved. This CDR3 region has 14 residues. V was pared by 3 bases and J by 8 bases, with 14 bases between. Germline V gene sequence: CDR1 SGHNT, CDR2 YYREEE (reference sequence). The CDR3 loop is CASSSDLSGGELFF. CDR3 nucleotides: TGTGCCAGCAGCTCGGACCTTTCCGGGGGGGAGCTGTTTTTT. The full variable domain, with the rest looked up from reference TRBV5-4 and TRBJ2-2, is ETGVTQSPTHLIKTRGQQVTLRCSSQSGHNTVSWYQQALGQGPQFIFQYYREEENGRGNFPPRFSGLQFPNYSSELNVNALELDDSALYLCASSSDLSGGELFFGEGSRLTVL.

This clone was seen a few times. The rearrangement links TRBV7-8 to TRBJ1-2; possible D gene TRBD1, 6 bases. With 5 bases removed from V and 9 bases from J, the gap between germline ends came to 16 bases. Germline V lookup: CDR1 SGHVS, CDR2 FQNEAQ. The length of the CDR3 is 13 residues. The CDR3 nucleotides are TGTGCCAGCAGCCTCGGGGGGCCCGGGAGCTACACCTTC. It translates to CASSLGGPGSYTF.

The chain links TRBV28 to TRBJ2-7, with 14 bases that match TRBD2. This CDR3 region has 17 residues. CDR1 and CDR2 (germline): MDHEN, SYDVKM. V was clipped by 6 bases and J by 1 base; unmatched bases: 8. CDR3 nucleotide sequence: TGTGCCAGCAGCCCTCGACTAGCGGGAGGGATATCCTACGAGCAGTACTTC. Translated, it gives CASSPRLAGGISYEQYF.

This clone was found many times. V is TRBV5-1 and J is TRBJ1-2, with D possibly being TRBD1 (5 bases). This CDR3 is 14 amino acids long. Trimming shortened V by 4 bases and J by 0 bases, and 10 bases separated the two germline ends. CDR1 is SGHRS and CDR2 is YFSETQ in the germline V gene. The chain's CDR3 is CASSAGDANYGYTF. The CDR3 nucleotides read TGCGCCAGCAGCGCCGGGGACGCTAACTATGGCTACACCTTC.

The V gene is TRBV28, the J gene TRBJ2-3, with TRBD2 matching 8 bases. This CDR3 comprises 18 residues. J lost 3 bases, V lost 5 bases, and 16 bases had no gene match. CDR1 is MDHEN and CDR2 is SYDVKM in the germline V gene. DNA of the CDR3: TGTGCCAGCAGTCCAAACCCCGGGACTAGATCTTTGACAGATACGCAGTATTTT. It yields the protein CASSPNPGTRSLTDTQYF.

The chain links TRBV2 to TRBJ2-7, with a tentative D call TRBD1 (5 bases). The CDR3 spans 14 residues. The germline CDR1 and CDR2 sequences are SNHLY and FYNNEI. Between the trimmed V and J ends, which lost 7 bases and 6 bases, there was a span of 19 bases. The CDR3 region has the DNA TGTGCCAGCAACCTAGGACACAAGTCAGGCGAGCAGTACTTC. It translates to CASNLGHKSGEQYF.

This clone was seen many times. This sequence joins TRBV11-3 and TRBJ2-2; no clear D gene. Germline CDR1 is SGHNT and CDR2 is YENEEA. V lost 4 bases to trimming and J lost 3 bases, with 6 bases between them. CDR3 length: 13 residues. Here the CDR3 reads CASSSTDTGELFF. The CDR3 DNA follows: TGTGCCAGCAGCTCGACGGACACCGGGGAGCTGTTTTTT.

The chain carries TRBV10-2 and TRBJ1-5; the match to TRBD1 covers 9 bases. The CDR3 sequence is 14 residues long. The germline V gene has CDR1 WSHSY and CDR2 SAAADI. Unmatched junction bases numbered 4, after V lost 6 bases and J lost 4 bases. The CDR3 reads CASRGDRVNQPQHF. CDR3 coding DNA: TGCGCCAGCAGGGGGGACAGGGTGAATCAGCCCCAGCATTTT.

The gene calls are TRBV6-9 and TRBJ2-1, with TRBD2 matching over 7 bases. There are 13 residues in the CDR3. V dropped 3 bases and J dropped 8; count of bases not matched to a gene: 4. In germline, CDR1 is MNHGY, CDR2 SVAAGI. The CDR3 spells CASSYGTMHEQFF. The CDR3 bases are TGTGCCAGCAGTTACGGGACTATGCATGAGCAGTTCTTC.

CDR3 coding DNA: TGTGCCAGCAGCCCACCCATCGGGGGAACTGAAGCTTTCTTT. Amino acids: CASSPPIGGTEAFF. The chain couples TRBV27 to TRBJ1-1; tentative D call: TRBD1 (5 bases). The germline CDR1 and CDR2 sequences are MNHEY and SMNVEV (reference sequence). The CDR3 has 14 residues. V shed 6 bases and J shed 5 bases, with 16 bases lying between them.

V gene TRBV27 combines with J gene TRBJ1-5; D unresolved. The CDR3 length is 13 residues. CDR1 MNHEY and CDR2 SMNVEV come from the germline V gene (reference sequence). V lost 2 bases and J 0 bases, leaving 2 bases between the germline ends. This CDR3 is CASSLGSNQPQHF. The CDR3 DNA reads as TGTGCCAGCAGTTTAGGTAGCAATCAGCCCCAGCATTTT.

The chain joins TRBV5-1 to TRBJ1-1, with 7 bases that match TRBD1. The CDR3 is made up of 16 amino acids. Per germline, CDR1 SGHRS and CDR2 YFSETQ. The J segment lost 0 bases and the V segment lost 3 bases, leaving 8 bases of the junction unmatched. CDR3 nucleotide sequence: TGCGCCAGCAGCTCCAGAGGGGGCTCCATGAACACTGAAGCTTTCTTT. Protein product: CASSSRGGSMNTEAFF. Drawing the rest from reference TRBV5-1 and TRBJ1-1, the complete variable domain is KAGVTQTPRYLIKTRGQQVTLSCSPISGHRSVSWYQQTPGQGLQFLFEYFSETQRNKGNFPGRFSGRQFSNSRSEMNVSTLELGDSALYLCASSSRGGSMNTEAFFGQGTRLTVV.

The V call is TRBV7-8, the J call TRBJ2-1; 12 nucleotides line up with TRBD1. V was pared by 4 bases and J by 6 bases, with 19 bases of the junction left unmatched. Germline V CDR1 and CDR2: SGHVS, FQNEAQ. The CDR3 extends over 20 amino acids. As DNA, the CDR3 is TGTGCCAGCAGCTATGCGGGACAGGGGGCGTCTAGCGGGAGAACCAATGAGCAGTTCTTC. Amino acid sequence: CASSYAGQGASSGRTNEQFF. Using reference TRBV7-8 and TRBJ2-1 for the parts outside the CDR3, the full variable domain is GAGVSQSPRYKVAKRGQDVALRCDPISGHVSLFWYQQALGQGPEFLTYFQNEAQLDKSGLPSDRFFAERPEGSVSTLKIQRTQQEDSAVYLCASSYAGQGASSGRTNEQFFGPGTRLTVL.

J is TRBJ2-1 and V is TRBV11-2; D not resolved. CDR3 size: 14 residues. Germline V gene sequence: CDR1 SGHAT, CDR2 FQNNGV. The ends were cut back, 4 bases at V and 8 bases at J, with 15 bases in the middle. CDR3 DNA: TGTGCCAGCAGCTACAACTCTCTATTGCATGAGCAGTTCTTC. Translating gives CASSYNSLLHEQFF.

The chain links TRBV6-1 to TRBJ2-2, with 8 bases matching TRBD2. V lost 6 bases to trimming and J lost 1 base; unmatched junction nucleotides: 4. Per the germline V gene, CDR1 is MNHNS and CDR2 is SASEGT. CDR3 size: 15 residues. The CDR3 sequence: CASRITSGNTGELFF. The CDR3 DNA follows: TGTGCCAGCAGGATCACTAGCGGGAACACCGGGGAGCTGTTTTTT.

This sequence joins TRBV11-2 and TRBJ2-3; D call uncertain. CDR3 length equals 13 residues. Trimming stripped 3 bases from V and 2 bases from J, with 6 bases between. The germline V gene has CDR1 SGHAT and CDR2 FQNNGV. CDR3: CASSLGTTDTQYF. CDR3 nucleotide sequence: TGTGCCAGCAGCTTGGGTACCACAGATACGCAGTATTTT.

V usage is TRBV9 and J usage is TRBJ1-1; possible D gene TRBD1, 5 bases. The CDR3 runs 15 residues. The V and J ends lost 3 bases and 8 bases respectively, with 20 bases between them. Germline V gene lookup returns CDR1 SGDLS and CDR2 YYNGEE. DNA of the CDR3: TGTGCCAGCAGCGGGACGGGACTGGGGTCCGGAGAAGCTTTCTTT. It translates to CASSGTGLGSGEAFF.

The chain carries TRBV10-3 and TRBJ1-4; 8 bases map to TRBD1. This CDR3 region has 15 residues. The ends lost 2 bases at V and 6 bases at J; junction bases unmatched: 5. Per the germline V gene, CDR1 is ENHRY and CDR2 is SYGVKD. This CDR3 is CAISEGQGVDEKLFF. As DNA, the CDR3 is TGTGCCATCAGTGAGGGACAGGGTGTTGATGAAAAACTGTTTTTT.